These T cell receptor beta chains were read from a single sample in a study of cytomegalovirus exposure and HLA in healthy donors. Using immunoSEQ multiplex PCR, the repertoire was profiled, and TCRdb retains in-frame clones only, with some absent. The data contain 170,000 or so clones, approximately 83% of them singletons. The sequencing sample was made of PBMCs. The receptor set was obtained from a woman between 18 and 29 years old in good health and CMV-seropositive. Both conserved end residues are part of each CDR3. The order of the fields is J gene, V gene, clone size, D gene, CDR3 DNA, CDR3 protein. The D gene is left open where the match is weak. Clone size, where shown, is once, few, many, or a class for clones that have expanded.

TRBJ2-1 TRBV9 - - TGTGCCAGCAGCGGACGCGGGGCAGCCTCCAATGAGCAGTTCTTC CASSGRGAASNEQFF
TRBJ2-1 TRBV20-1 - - TGCAGTGCTAGGCAGGTTGAGCAGTTCTTC CSARQVEQFF
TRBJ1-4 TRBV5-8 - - TGTGCCAGCAGCCCCGACAATGGTAATGAAAAACTGTTTTTT CASSPDNGNEKLFF
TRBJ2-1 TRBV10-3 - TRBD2 TGTGCCATCAGAAGGGACTTAGCGGGGGAGCAGTTCTTC CAIRRDLAGEQFF
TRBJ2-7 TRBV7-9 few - TGTGCCAGCAGCTTAGGAGCCGAGCAGTACTTC CASSLGAEQYF
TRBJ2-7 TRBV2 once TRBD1 TGTGCCAGCAGAAGGGACAGTGGGCCCTACGAGCAGTACTTC CASRRDSGPYEQYF
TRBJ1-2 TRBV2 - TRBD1 TGTGCCAGTTCGACAGGGGGCTATGGCTACACCTTC CASSTGGYGYTF
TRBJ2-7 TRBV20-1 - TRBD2 TGCAGCCCCGGGGCGGGGGACGAGCAGTACTTC CSPGAGDEQYF
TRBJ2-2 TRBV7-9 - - TGTGCCAGCAGCTTAACAGAACCCGGGGAGCTGTTTTTT CASSLTEPGELFF
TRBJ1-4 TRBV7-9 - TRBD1 TGTGCCAGCGGATCCGGGACAGATGAAAAACTGTTTTTT CASGSGTDEKLFF
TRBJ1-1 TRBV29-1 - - TGCAGCGCCGAGGGCACTGAAGCTTTCTTT CSAEGTEAFF
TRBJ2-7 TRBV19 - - TGTGCCACCCGGACAAGTTCCTACGAGCAGTACTTC CATRTSSYEQYF
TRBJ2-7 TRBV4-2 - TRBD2 TGTGCCAGCAGCCCGCAGCGGGGGGGCCGCGAGCAGTACTTC CASSPQRGGREQYF
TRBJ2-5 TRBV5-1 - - TGCGCCAGCAGCTTGGTGGGAGCCGTCCGCGAGACCCAGTACTTC CASSLVGAVRETQYF
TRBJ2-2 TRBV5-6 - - TGTGCCAGCAGCTTGTTACAGGCGACGAACACCGGGGAGCTGTTTTTT CASSLLQATNTGELFF
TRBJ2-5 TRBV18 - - TGTGCCAGCTCACCAAGCCCGGAGACCCAGTACTTC CASSPSPETQYF
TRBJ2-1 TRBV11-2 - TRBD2 TGTGCCAGCAGCCCGATTGCGGGGGGACTCAATGAGCAGTTCTTC CASSPIAGGLNEQFF